A single sample is the source of the 3 T cell receptor beta chains below, sequenced in a study of naive and memory T cell subsets. An equimolar mix of two oligonucleotides served as the beta constant-region primer for TRBC1 and TRBC2. MiXCR, run by TCRdb on the UMI-ligation and nested PCR reads, gives a single entry per CDR3 protein. The profile shows under 35,000 distinct CDR3 sequences, around a tenth of them singletons. Sequenced material: effector memory CD4+ T cells from blood. The sample's subset: effector memory, CD45RA- CD27-. These receptors all come from a human donor in good health.

This clonotype occurred many times. This chain joins TRBV18 and TRBJ2-7, with D perhaps TRBD2 (5 bases). CDR1 is KGHSH, CDR2 LQKENI, per germline. V was pared by 5 bases and J by 6 bases, with 14 bases between. This CDR3 is 13 amino acids long. The CDR3 spells CASSDHEAGEQYF. The CDR3 nucleotides are TGTGCCAGCTCAGACCATGAGGCGGGCGAGCAGTACTTC.

The gene calls are TRBV30 and TRBJ1-2; D is uncertain. The CDR3 covers 12 residues. V dropped 0 bases and J dropped 10 bases, with 12 bases sitting between them. Germline CDR1 GTSNPN, CDR2 SVGIG (reference sequence). The CDR3 DNA sequence: TGTGCCTGGAGTGTACTAGACGGCCCCTACACCTTC. Residues: CAWSVLDGPYTF.

The chain has TRBV19 and TRBJ2-3; the D gene is possibly TRBD2 (7 bases). Trimming stripped 3 bases from V and 2 bases from J, with 12 bases between. This CDR3 comprises 15 residues. Germline V gives CDR1 LNHDA, CDR2 SQIVND (reference sequence). In nucleotides, the CDR3 is TGTGCCAGTAGTATGGGGGGGGCTCTCACAGATACGCAGTATTTT. This gives the protein CASSMGGALTDTQYF.